One sample yielded the 5 T cell receptor beta chains listed below, sequenced in a study of PD-1 blockade in classical Hodgkin lymphoma. Data came from immunoSEQ multiplex PCR; TCRdb stores just in-frame clones and leaves some out. The sample contains about 62,000 clones, approximately 89% of which appear only once. Brentuximab vedotin exposure varied among the patients, all of whom had relapsed after autologous stem cell transplantation. Sample: peripheral blood mononuclear cells (PBMCs), taken at baseline. Every receptor here comes from a human donor with classical Hodgkin lymphoma.

The J gene is TRBJ1-2, the V gene TRBV4-3; no reliable D call. Between the trimmed V and J ends, which lost 0 bases and 0 bases, there was a span of 8 bases. In germline, CDR1 is LGHNA, CDR2 YSLEER. The length of the CDR3 is 15 residues. The CDR3, as DNA: TGCGCCAGCAGCCAAGATGTAGCAGCTAACTATGGCTACACCTTC. Protein sequence: CASSQDVAANYGYTF.

The CDR3 region has the DNA TGTGCCAGCAGCTTAGGCCCCCTCCAGGGGTACTATAATTCACCCCTCCACTTT. The encoded protein is CASSLGPLQGYYNSPLHF. The chain links TRBV5-6 to TRBJ1-6; tentatively, D is TRBD1 (6 bases). V was cut by 2 bases and J by 3 bases, with 18 bases left in between. This CDR3 is 18 amino acids long. Germline CDR1 is SGHDT and CDR2 is YYEEEE.

V and J are TRBV5-1 and TRBJ2-7, with TRBD1 matching 9 bases. The V gene's germline CDR1 is SGHRS and CDR2 YFSETQ. CDR3 length: 15 amino acids. Trimming at V came to 3 bases and at J to 2 bases, leaving 6 bases not matched to a gene. Here the CDR3 reads CASSSWDRATYEQYF. Written as DNA, the CDR3 is TGCGCCAGCAGCTCGTGGGACAGGGCAACCTACGAGCAGTACTTC. The entire variable domain, with the rest obtained from reference TRBV5-1 and TRBJ2-7, is as follows: KAGVTQTPRYLIKTRGQQVTLSCSPISGHRSVSWYQQTPGQGLQFLFEYFSETQRNKGNFPGRFSGRQFSNSRSEMNVSTLELGDSALYLCASSSWDRATYEQYFGPGTRLTVT.

The CDR3 bases are TGTGCCAGCAGTTCCCGGGACAGGGCGGGGACTGAAGCTTTCTTT. It specifies CASSSRDRAGTEAFF. The chain links TRBV6-6 to TRBJ1-1; 9 bases align to TRBD1. V lost 4 bases to trimming and J lost 5 bases; unmatched junction nucleotides: 8. This CDR3 has 15 amino acids. From germline, CDR1 is MNHNY and CDR2 SVGAGI (reference sequence).

This sequence joins TRBV11-2 and TRBJ1-2, with D possibly TRBD1 on 5 matching bases. The CDR3 has 15 amino acids. The ends were cut back, 3 bases at V and 8 bases at J, with 19 bases in the middle. CDR1 and CDR2 from the germline V gene are SGHAT and FQNNGV. CDR3 DNA sequence: TGTGCCAGCAGCTTTCTCAAAGGGAGGGCAGGGGGCTACACCTTC. It is translated as CASSFLKGRAGGYTF. Full variable domain (outside the CDR3, taken from reference TRBV11-2 and TRBJ1-2): EAGVAQSPRYKIIEKRQSVAFWCNPISGHATLYWYQQILGQGPKLLIQFQNNGVVDDSQLPKDRFSAERLKGVDSTLKIQPAKLEDSAVYLCASSFLKGRAGGYTFGSGTRLTVV.